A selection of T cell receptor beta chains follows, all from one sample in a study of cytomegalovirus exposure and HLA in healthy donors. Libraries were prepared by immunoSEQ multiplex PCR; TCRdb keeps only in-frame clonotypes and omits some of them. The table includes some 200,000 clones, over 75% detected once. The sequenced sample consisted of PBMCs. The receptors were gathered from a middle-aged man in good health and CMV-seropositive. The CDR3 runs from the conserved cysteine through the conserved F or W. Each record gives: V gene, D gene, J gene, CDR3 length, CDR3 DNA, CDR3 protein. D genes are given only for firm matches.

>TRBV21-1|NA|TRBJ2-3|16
TGTGCCAGCAGCAAAGCTCAGGGGTTTCGGACAGATACGCAGTATTTT
CASSKAQGFRTDTQYF
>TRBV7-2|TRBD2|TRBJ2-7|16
TGTGCCAGCAGCGTCTTAGCGGGGGTGTTATCCTACGAGCAGTACTTC
CASSVLAGVLSYEQYF
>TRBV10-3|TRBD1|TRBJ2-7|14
TGTGCCATCAGTGAGTTTAAGGGGGCGGACGAGCAGTACTTC
CAISEFKGADEQYF
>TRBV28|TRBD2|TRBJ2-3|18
TGTGCCAGCAGTTTCCCCGGGCTAGCGGGGGGGCAGGGAGATACGCAGTATTTT
CASSFPGLAGGQGDTQYF
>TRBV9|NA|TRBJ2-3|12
TGTGCCAGCAGCGCCCGAGGAAATACGCAGTATTTT
CASSARGNTQYF
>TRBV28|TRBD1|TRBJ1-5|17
TGTGCCAGCAGTTTAACCCAGGGGGCTTCTAGCAATCAGCCCCAGCATTTT
CASSLTQGASSNQPQHF
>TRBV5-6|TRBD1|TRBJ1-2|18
TGTGCCAGCAGCTTGATCCCCCCCCCTACAGGGGCTAACTATGGCTACACCTTC
CASSLIPPPTGANYGYTF
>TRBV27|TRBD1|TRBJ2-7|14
TGTGCCAGCAGTTCCGGGACAGGGCGGGACGAGCAGTACTTC
CASSSGTGRDEQYF
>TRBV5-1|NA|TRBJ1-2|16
TGCGCCAGCAGCTTGGTAACACAGGTTCTGAACTATGGCTACACCTTC
CASSLVTQVLNYGYTF
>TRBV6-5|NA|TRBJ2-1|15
TGTGCCAGCAGTTACGAGGGTACCAGGAACAATGAGCAGTTCTTC
CASSYEGTRNNEQFF
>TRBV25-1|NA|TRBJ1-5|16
TGTGCCAGCAGTGAATATTCTCGTTTACCCTTCCTACCCCAGCATTTT
CASSEYSRLPFLPQHF
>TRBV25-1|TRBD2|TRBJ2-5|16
TGTGCCAGCAGTGCCCTCCCAGCGGGGCCCAGGGAGACCCAGTACTTC
CASSALPAGPRETQYF
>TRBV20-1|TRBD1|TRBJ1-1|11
TGCAGTGCTAGCGTGGACAGGGCTTTATCTTTT
CSASVDRALSF
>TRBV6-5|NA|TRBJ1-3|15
TGTGCCAGCAGCCCGAATCAGGGGTATGGAAACACCATATATTTT
CASSPNQGYGNTIYF